This T cell receptor beta chain was obtained from a study of blood T cell repertoires in COVID-19. Turning to the study itself: Samples taken during acute and convalescent COVID-19 were collected in the United States, Italy and Spain. The analysed material was cDNA or gDNA that came from T cells, B-cell-depleted T cells, or PBMCs.

Data came from immunoSEQ multiplex PCR; TCRdb stores just in-frame clones and leaves some out. The table includes fewer than 250,000 clones, approximately 90% detected once. V was clipped by 9 bases and J by 6 bases; unmatched bases: 13. The V gene's germline CDR1 is SGHRS and CDR2 YFSETQ. This CDR3 region has 15 residues. Recruitment covered under 25 US areas and drew participants whose ages spanned about 18 to 100 years. Participants had their cohort set by participant-reported clinical history. The clonotype originates from a man aged 50 or older who had been exposed to COVID-19. This chain connects TRBV5-1 to TRBJ1-2, with TRBD1 matching over 11 bases. Specimen: PBMCs or T cells enriched from blood (not recorded which). The CDR3 reads CATRTGGGGGNGYTF. CDR3 coding DNA: TGCGCCACCCGGACAGGGGGCGGGGGAGGAAATGGCTACACCTTC. Looking up the rest from reference TRBV5-1 and TRBJ1-2 gives the full variable domain: KAGVTQTPRYLIKTRGQQVTLSCSPISGHRSVSWYQQTPGQGLQFLFEYFSETQRNKGNFPGRFSGRQFSNSRSEMNVSTLELGDSALYLCATRTGGGGGNGYTFGSGTRLTVV.